Listed here are 10 T cell receptor beta chains from one sample, sequenced in a study of blood T cells in healthy people across ages. A sample-barcoded 5' primer and a J-beta primer mix were used in a second PCR of roughly 6 to 11 cycles. TCRdb independently ran MiXCR on the 5' RACE reads; one entry per CDR3 protein. The data show roughly 1.6 million distinct CDR3 sequences, about 31% seen once. Sequenced: blood. The receptors derive from a young woman in good health.

In its sample, this clonotype was seen many times. The chain carries TRBV5-1 and TRBJ2-7, with TRBD1 matching 11 bases. The J segment lost 2 bases and the V segment lost 3 bases, leaving 1 base of the junction unmatched. The germline gives CDR1 SGHRS, CDR2 YFSETQ. The CDR3 is 14 residues long. The CDR3 is CASSWDRGAYEQYF. The CDR3 region has the DNA TGCGCCAGCAGCTGGGACAGGGGGGCCTACGAGCAGTACTTC. The whole variable domain, filled in from reference TRBV5-1 and TRBJ2-7, reads KAGVTQTPRYLIKTRGQQVTLSCSPISGHRSVSWYQQTPGQGLQFLFEYFSETQRNKGNFPGRFSGRQFSNSRSEMNVSTLELGDSALYLCASSWDRGAYEQYFGPGTRLTVT.

At least ten counts were recorded for this clonotype. The chain joins TRBV6-4 to TRBJ1-2; weak D call: TRBD1 (5 bases). Germline CDR1 and CDR2: MRHNA and SNTAGT. The ends were cut back, 3 bases at V and 2 bases at J, with 13 bases in the middle. The CDR3 spans 15 residues. CDR3 DNA: TGTGCCAGCAGTGAGACCCCGGGACTCAACTATGGCTACACCTTC. It translates to CASSETPGLNYGYTF.

The J gene is TRBJ2-5, the V gene TRBV19, with D maybe TRBD1 (6 bases). The J call may be mistaken, given a closer DNA end match to TRBJ2-7. Per germline, CDR1 LNHDA and CDR2 SQIVND (reference sequence). The CDR3 totals 14 residues. This chain's CDR3 is CASERVLGGYEQYF. Written as DNA, the CDR3 is TGTGCCAGTGAAAGAGTCCTAGGGGGCTACGAGCAGTACTTC.

This clonotype turned up a few times. The V and J genes are TRBV2 and TRBJ2-4, with 8 bases matching TRBD1. V lost 1 base, J lost 11 bases, and 7 bases stayed unmatched. Germline-derived CDR1 and CDR2 are SNHLY and FYNNEI. The CDR3 length is 14 residues. CDR3 loop: CASSEGRAGGVQYF. The CDR3 nucleotides are TGTGCCAGCAGTGAAGGTCGCGCAGGGGGCGTTCAGTACTTC.

The rearrangement links TRBV7-2 to TRBJ2-1; 13 positions agree with TRBD2. Germline values: CDR1 SGHTA, CDR2 FQGNSA. The CDR3 length is 15 residues. J was trimmed by 10 bases and V by 5 bases; bases with no gene match: 8. The CDR3 sequence: CASSIGLAGAYEQFF. The CDR3 nucleotides read TGTGCCAGCAGCATAGGACTAGCGGGAGCATACGAGCAGTTCTTC.

V and J are TRBV7-9 and TRBJ1-1; D is unclear. V was clipped by 5 bases and J by 1 base, with 11 bases between them. The CDR3 is made up of 14 amino acids. Germline V gene lookup returns CDR1 SEHNR and CDR2 FQNEAQ (reference sequence). In DNA, the CDR3 is TGTGCCAGCAGCCCTGTAAGGAAGAACACTGAAGCTTTCTTT. This gives the protein CASSPVRKNTEAFF. The full variable domain, with the rest looked up from reference TRBV7-9 and TRBJ1-1, is DTGVSQNPRHKITKRGQNVTFRCDPISEHNRLYWYRQTLGQGPEFLTYFQNEAQLEKSRLLSDRFSAERPKGSFSTLEIQRTEQGDSAMYLCASSPVRKNTEAFFGQGTRLTVV.

The chain uses TRBV2 and TRBJ2-5, with D possibly being TRBD2 (7 bases). V lost 7 bases and J 5 bases, leaving 20 bases between the germline ends. Germline V CDR1 and CDR2: SNHLY, FYNNEI. The CDR3 spans 15 residues. The CDR3 DNA sequence: TGTGCCAGCATCAGGGGAGGGCCTATGGGGGAGACCCAGTACTTC. Translating gives CASIRGGPMGETQYF.

This clonotype was seen more than once but under ten times. The chain has TRBV7-2 and TRBJ2-1; 11 bases are a match to TRBD2. V trimming: 1 base; J trimming: 2 bases; junction bases outside the gene matches: 1. Germline loops: CDR1 SGHTA, CDR2 FQGNSA. This CDR3 has 16 amino acids. CDR3: CASSLETSGTYNEQFF. DNA for the CDR3: TGTGCCAGCAGCTTAGAGACTAGCGGGACCTACAATGAGCAGTTCTTC.

There are many counts of this clonotype. The chain uses TRBV28 and TRBJ1-1, with 8 bases aligning to TRBD1. The CDR3 loop spans 14 amino acids. The trim removed 3 bases at V and 4 bases at J, leaving 4 bases unmatched. Germline CDR1 MDHEN, CDR2 SYDVKM. The CDR3 loop is CASSFQGAVTEAFF. The CDR3 DNA sequence: TGTGCCAGCAGTTTCCAGGGGGCGGTCACTGAAGCTTTCTTT.

This rearrangement joins TRBV20-1 to TRBJ1-5; 9 bases map to TRBD1. Germline loops: CDR1 DFQATT, CDR2 SNEGSKA (reference sequence). CDR3 length: 13 amino acids. Trimming took 6 bases from V and 6 from J; bases not matched to a gene: 6. CDR3 amino acids: CSARDREFQPQHF. The DNA of the CDR3 is TGCAGTGCAAGGGACAGGGAATTTCAGCCCCAGCATTTT.